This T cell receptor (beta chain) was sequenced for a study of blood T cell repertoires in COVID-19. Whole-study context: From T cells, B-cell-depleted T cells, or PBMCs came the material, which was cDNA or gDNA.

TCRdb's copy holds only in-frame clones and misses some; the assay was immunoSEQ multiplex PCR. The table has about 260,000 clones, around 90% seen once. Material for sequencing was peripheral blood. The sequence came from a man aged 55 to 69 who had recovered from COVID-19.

As DNA, the CDR3 is TGTGCCAGCAGCCAAGCTACGGGGGGGCCCCCAGATACGCAGTATTTT. This sequence encodes CASSQATGGPPDTQYF. The chain carries TRBV4-2 and TRBJ2-3; 8 positions agree with TRBD2. The J segment lost 4 bases and the V segment lost 1 base, leaving 7 bases of the junction unmatched. Germline V CDR1 and CDR2: LGHNA, YNFKEQ. This CDR3 spans 16 amino acids.